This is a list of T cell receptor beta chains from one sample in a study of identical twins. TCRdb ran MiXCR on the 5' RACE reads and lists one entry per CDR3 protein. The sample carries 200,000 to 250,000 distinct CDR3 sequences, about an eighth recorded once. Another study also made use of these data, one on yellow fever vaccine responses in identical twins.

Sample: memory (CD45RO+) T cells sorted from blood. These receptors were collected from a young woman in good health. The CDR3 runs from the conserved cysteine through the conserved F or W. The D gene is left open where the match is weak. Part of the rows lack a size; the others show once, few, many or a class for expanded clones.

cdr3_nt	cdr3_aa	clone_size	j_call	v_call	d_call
TGTGCCAGCAGAAGCGGGGGGAGTACCGGGGAGCTGTTTTTT	CASRSGGSTGELFF	NA	TRBJ2-2	TRBV12-3/TRBV12-4	TRBD2
TGTGCCAGCAGGGGAACACCACCCCGCACAGATACGCAGTATTTT	CASRGTPPRTDTQYF	NA	TRBJ2-3	TRBV25-1	NA
TGTGCCAGCAGCGGTCAGGAGGGTCAGCCCCAGCATTTT	CASSGQEGQPQHF	few	TRBJ1-5	TRBV7-9	NA
TGTGCCAGCAGCGCTGGGGTAGGGTACTACGAGCAGTACTTC	CASSAGVGYYEQYF	NA	TRBJ2-7	TRBV12-3/TRBV12-4	NA
TGTGCCAGCAGCCAAAACCTAGCGGGGGCGTCCTACGAGCAGTACTTC	CASSQNLAGASYEQYF	few	TRBJ2-7	TRBV3-1	TRBD2
TGTGCCAGCAGCCTGAGGGGGGGGCCGTTAAACACAGATACGCAGTATTTT	CASSLRGGPLNTDTQYF	NA	TRBJ2-3	TRBV5-6	NA
TGTGCCAGCAGTGTAGGGGTGGGCACTGAAGCTTTCTTT	CASSVGVGTEAFF	few	TRBJ1-1	TRBV6-4	NA
TGCGCCAGCAGCCCCGGGACAGGGGGATCTTCCTACAATGAGCAGTTCTTC	CASSPGTGGSSYNEQFF	few	TRBJ2-1	TRBV5-1	TRBD1
TGTGCCAGCAGCGACACAGTCTCTGGGGCCAACGTCCTGACTTTC	CASSDTVSGANVLTF	NA	TRBJ2-6	TRBV28	NA
TGTGCCAGCTCTCGCCGGACTAGCGGCTACACAGATACGCAGTATTTT	CASSRRTSGYTDTQYF	few	TRBJ2-3	TRBV18	TRBD2
TGTGCCAGCAGGCAAAACTGGGGGACTGAAGCTTTCTTT	CASRQNWGTEAFF	NA	TRBJ1-1	TRBV12-3/TRBV12-4	NA
TGTGCCAGCAGCCCCGGACAGGCAACCTCTGGGGCCAACGTCGTGACTTTC	CASSPGQATSGANVVTF	NA	TRBJ2-6	TRBV7-9	TRBD1
TGTGCCACCACCAGCAGGAGCGGGATCTCAGATACGCAGTATTTT	CATTSRSGISDTQYF	NA	TRBJ2-3	TRBV15	TRBD2
TGTGCCAGCAGTGCGGGACGCACGAGAGGGGAGCAGTACTTC	CASSAGRTRGEQYF	few	TRBJ2-7	TRBV6-2/TRBV6-3	NA
TGTGCCAGTAGTATTCGGGGGGCTGAAGCTTTCTTT	CASSIRGAEAFF	NA	TRBJ1-1	TRBV19	NA
TGCGCCAGCAGCGGTACTAGCGGGGTAAAGACCCAGTACTTC	CASSGTSGVKTQYF	many	TRBJ2-5	TRBV5-1	TRBD2
TGTGCCACCAGCAGTTTAGCGGGAGTAGGAGAGACCCAGTACTTC	CATSSLAGVGETQYF	NA	TRBJ2-5	TRBV15	TRBD2
TGCAGTGCTGCTATCGTGGCGGGTCCCTCCTACAATGAGCAGTTCTTC	CSAAIVAGPSYNEQFF	few	TRBJ2-1	TRBV20-1	NA
TGTGCCAGCAGCGTAGCGGTTGGATGGGGAACCTACGAGCAGTACTTC	CASSVAVGWGTYEQYF	few	TRBJ2-7	TRBV9	NA
TGCGCCAGCAGCACGTCACCCACGCAGCTCAATGAGCAGTTCTTC	CASSTSPTQLNEQFF	many	TRBJ2-1	TRBV5-1	NA
TGTGCCAGCAGACCTGGGTGGGCAGATACGCAGTATTTT	CASRPGWADTQYF	many	TRBJ2-3	TRBV5-6	NA
TGCAGTGCTAGCAAGACTAGCGGGGTATCAGAGACCCAGTACTTC	CSASKTSGVSETQYF	NA	TRBJ2-5	TRBV20-1	TRBD2
TGTGCCAGCTCAGCAAACGGGCAAGAGACCCAGTACTTC	CASSANGQETQYF	NA	TRBJ2-5	TRBV18	NA
TGTGCCAGCAGTTACCGTATGCAGGGAAGAAGGAATGGCTACACCTTC	CASSYRMQGRRNGYTF	few	TRBJ1-2	TRBV6-5	NA
TGTGCCTGGAGTGTAGCCTCGTACGAGCAGTACTTC	CAWSVASYEQYF	NA	TRBJ2-7	TRBV30	NA
TGTGCCAGCACCCCGAGGGCAGGGGGCTCCTACGAGCAGTACTTC	CASTPRAGGSYEQYF	few	TRBJ2-7	TRBV6-1	TRBD1
TGTGCCAGCAGGGACAGGCGGAAGGCCTCCTACGAGCAGTACTTC	CASRDRRKASYEQYF	few	TRBJ2-7	TRBV28	TRBD1
TGTGCCACCAGGGCCGGGACAGAATACAATGAGCAGTTCTTC	CATRAGTEYNEQFF	NA	TRBJ2-1	TRBV24-1	TRBD1
TGCAGTGCTAGGTCAGACCGCGACTATGGCTACACCTTC	CSARSDRDYGYTF	NA	TRBJ1-2	TRBV20-1	NA
TGTGCCAGCAGCCAAGAGGGGTCTAGCGGGAGTTTCTCCTACGAGCAGTACTTC	CASSQEGSSGSFSYEQYF	few	TRBJ2-7	TRBV4-2	TRBD2
TGTGCCAGCAGCGTAGTCGGTGGGACAGGGGGGCCAGATACGCAGTATTTT	CASSVVGGTGGPDTQYF	NA	TRBJ2-3	TRBV9	TRBD1
TGTGCCAGCAGCAGCGACAGGGGGGCTGAAGCTTTCTTT	CASSSDRGAEAFF	NA	TRBJ1-1	TRBV7-3	TRBD1
TGTGCCAGCAGGCCCACCGGGGATTTGAGTCATTCTACCGGGGAGCTGTTTTTT	CASRPTGDLSHSTGELFF	few	TRBJ2-2	TRBV27	NA
TGTGCCAGCAACCCCTTCGGACAGGGGCGAGGAGATACGCAGTATTTT	CASNPFGQGRGDTQYF	NA	TRBJ2-3	TRBV5-5	TRBD1
TGTGCCAGCAGCATTGGGAGTCCTAGCACAGATACGCAGTATTTT	CASSIGSPSTDTQYF	few	TRBJ2-3	TRBV9	NA
TGTGCCTGGAGTGGGTTGGCGCAGAAGACGTTC	CAWSGLAQKTF	NA	TRBJ2-7	TRBV30	NA
TGTGCCAGCAGTTTAGACAGGGTGGACGGAAACACCATATATTTT	CASSLDRVDGNTIYF	NA	TRBJ1-3	TRBV12-3/TRBV12-4	NA
TGCGCCAGCAGCTTGGAAGGACAGCGCAATCAGCCCCAGCATTTT	CASSLEGQRNQPQHF	NA	TRBJ1-5	TRBV5-1	NA
TGTGCCAGCAGTACAGAGCGGGAGAGGACCAATGAGCAGTTCTTC	CASSTERERTNEQFF	few	TRBJ2-1	TRBV11-2	TRBD2
TGTGCCAGCAGCCCGCAAGGGGCCCCCCAGCCCCTCCACTTT	CASSPQGAPQPLHF	many	TRBJ1-6	TRBV7-2	NA
TGTGCCAGCAGCTCCCCGGGCGGGGGGGCTAACGGAGCTTTCTTT	CASSSPGGGANGAFF	many	TRBJ1-1	TRBV7-8	NA
TGCAGTGCTAGAGATTGGGCTAGCGGGAGAGATACGCAGTATTTT	CSARDWASGRDTQYF	NA	TRBJ2-3	TRBV20-1	TRBD2
TGCGCCAGCAGCTTGATGGGGACCGAGCAGTACTTC	CASSLMGTEQYF	NA	TRBJ2-7	TRBV5-1	NA
TGTGCCAGCAGCGGAGACCCCCCCAGGGGGCTGGACGAGCAGTACTTC	CASSGDPPRGLDEQYF	few	TRBJ2-7	TRBV9	TRBD1
TGCAGTGCTAGAACCCCGGGACTAGCGGGTCTTCTCTCCTACAATGAGCAGTTCTTC	CSARTPGLAGLLSYNEQFF	few	TRBJ2-1	TRBV20-1	TRBD2
TGTGCCAGCAGTGAAGGCGGGGGTATCCAGCATTTT	CASSEGGGIQHF	NA	TRBJ1-5	TRBV2	NA
TGTGCCAGCAGTTGGGACAGGAATTCACCCCTCCACTTT	CASSWDRNSPLHF	many	TRBJ1-6	TRBV12-3/TRBV12-4	TRBD1
TGTGCCAGCAGCCCCAAGGGCATCGGCACAGATACGCAGTATTTT	CASSPKGIGTDTQYF	many	TRBJ2-3	TRBV7-2	NA
TGTGCCTGGAGTCTCGACGGGGACTATGGCTACACCTTC	CAWSLDGDYGYTF	few	TRBJ1-2	TRBV30	NA
TGCGCCAGCAGCCTAAGTATACAGCAAGAGACCCAGTACTTC	CASSLSIQQETQYF	many	TRBJ2-5	TRBV4-1	NA
TGTGCCAGCTCACCGACCCGTGTTGTGTTCGTCGGGGACGAGCAGTACTTC	CASSPTRVVFVGDEQYF	NA	TRBJ2-7	TRBV18	NA
TGCGCCAGCAGTCCAAGTACCGGGACAGGGTCCTACAATGAGCAGTTCTTC	CASSPSTGTGSYNEQFF	few	TRBJ2-1	TRBV5-1	TRBD1
TGCAGCGTTGATGCACAGGACATGAACACTGAAGCTTTCTTT	CSVDAQDMNTEAFF	NA	TRBJ1-1	TRBV29-1	NA